The 25 T cell receptor beta chains below come from one sample, sequenced in a study of OX40 agonist ivuxolimab in advanced cancers. Generated by immunoSEQ multiplex PCR, the TCRdb table keeps only in-frame clones and is missing some. The sample carries more than 80,000 clones, approximately 90% recorded once. The sample in question was CD4+ or CD8+ T cells sorted from blood, obtained in a trial of the OX40 agonist ivuxolimab. The receptor source for this set is an adult with an advanced solid tumor such as melanoma, head and neck, liver or kidney cancer.

V gene TRBV30 combines with J gene TRBJ1-5; D unclear. V was pared by 2 bases and J by 7 bases, with 12 bases between. This CDR3 has 13 amino acids. Germline-derived CDR1 and CDR2 are GTSNPN and SVGIG (reference sequence). The CDR3 here is CAWSKGSIQPQHF. The DNA of the CDR3 is TGTGCCTGGAGTAAGGGTTCAATCCAGCCCCAGCATTTT.

The chain joins TRBV7-2 to TRBJ2-3; the D is unclear. This CDR3 region has 14 residues. The germline gives CDR1 SGHTA, CDR2 FQGNSA. V lost 5 bases and J 2 bases, leaving 11 bases between the germline ends. The CDR3 here is CASSTIVPTDTQYF. The CDR3 nucleotides read TGTGCCAGCAGCACCATCGTTCCCACAGATACGCAGTATTTT.

A word on this clone: Other nucleotide sequences from this sample produce the same CDR3. This rearrangement joins TRBV29-1 to TRBJ1-1; D uncertain. The CDR3 loop spans 12 amino acids. CDR1 and CDR2 from the germline V gene are SQVTM and ANQGSEA. V was trimmed by 1 base and J by 1 base, leaving 4 bases between them. The CDR3 here is CSVEGPNTEAFF. The CDR3 DNA is TGCAGCGTTGAAGGGCCGAACACTGAAGCTTTCTTT.

This clone was seen just once. The V and J genes are TRBV18 and TRBJ1-2; D might be TRBD1 (6 bases). This CDR3 has 15 amino acids. Germline V gene data show CDR1 as KGHSH and CDR2 as LQKENI. V was cut by 3 bases and J by 5 bases, with 16 bases left in between. CDR3 residues: CASSPQQGRAYGYTF. CDR3 nucleotides: TGTGCCAGCTCACCTCAACAGGGCAGGGCTTATGGCTACACCTTC.

V gene TRBV21-1 combines with J gene TRBJ1-6; the D segment call TRBD1 is taken from the table without a DNA check. TRBV21-1 is noted as a pseudogene. The CDR3 totals 16 residues. Here the CDR3 reads CASSKGLWDRNSPLHF. The DNA of the CDR3 is TGTGCCAGCAGCAAAGGTTTATGGGACAGAAATTCACCCCTCCACTTT.

The rearrangement uses TRBV30 and TRBJ1-6, with D unresolved. The V end was cut by 0 bases, the J end by 10 bases, with 19 bases between. Germline assignment: CDR1 GTSNPN and CDR2 SVGIG (reference sequence). The CDR3 totals 16 residues. The CDR3: CAWSVSPGPGRSPLHF. As DNA, the CDR3 is TGTGCCTGGAGTGTCTCCCCCGGGCCAGGCAGGTCACCCCTCCACTTT.

The chain is built from TRBV18 and TRBJ1-2; perhaps TRBD1 as D (6 bases). The CDR3 extends over 14 amino acids. Trimming cost V 0 bases and J 3 bases, with 8 bases left between them. Per the germline V gene, CDR1 is KGHSH and CDR2 is LQKENI. DNA of the CDR3: TGTGCCAGCTCACCACCGGGACAAGACTATGGCTACACCTTC. It translates to CASSPPGQDYGYTF. The complete variable domain, with remaining parts taken from reference TRBV18 and TRBJ1-2, reads NAGVMQNPRHLVRRRGQEARLRCSPMKGHSHVYWYRQLPEEGLKFMVYLQKENIIDESGMPKERFSAEFPKEGPSILRIQQVVRGDSAAYFCASSPPGQDYGYTFGSGTRLTVV.

The chain joins TRBV19 to TRBJ1-5; 8 nucleotides align to TRBD1. V shed 4 bases and J 4 bases; nucleotides not matched to a gene: 6. CDR1 and CDR2 from the germline V gene are LNHDA and SQIVND (reference sequence). The CDR3 has 15 amino acids. CDR3 amino acids: CASSTDRGLNQPQHF. In DNA form, the CDR3 reads TGTGCCAGTAGTACCGACAGGGGTCTTAATCAGCCCCAGCATTTT.

Points on this clone: Distinct nucleotide sequences in the sample also encode this CDR3. The V and J genes are TRBV7-2 and TRBJ1-2, with D unresolved. Per germline, CDR1 SGHTA and CDR2 FQGNSA. Trimming shortened V by 6 bases and J by 0 bases, and 11 bases separated the two germline ends. The CDR3 sequence is 14 residues long. CDR3 coding DNA: TGTGCCAGCAGACCCGGGCCCACTAACTATGGCTACACCTTC. Encoded protein: CASRPGPTNYGYTF. Full variable domain (remainder filled in from reference TRBV7-2 and TRBJ1-2): GAGVSQSPSNKVTEKGKDVELRCDPISGHTALYWYRQSLGQGLEFLIYFQGNSAPDKSGLPSDRFSAERTGGSVSTLTIQRTQQEDSAVYLCASRPGPTNYGYTFGSGTRLTVV.

The chain combines TRBV30 with TRBJ1-5, with 8 bases lining up with TRBD1. Germline trimming cut 2 bases from V and 7 bases from J; bases unmatched to any gene: 4. Germline lookup yields CDR1 GTSNPN and CDR2 SVGIG (reference sequence). This CDR3 region has 13 residues. CDR3 amino acids: CAWSTGGRQPQHF. The DNA for the CDR3 is TGTGCCTGGAGTACAGGGGGGAGGCAGCCCCAGCATTTT. The full variable domain, rest sourced from reference TRBV30 and TRBJ1-5, is SQTIHQWPATLVQPVGSPLSLECTVEGTSNPNLYWYRQAAGRGLQLLFYSVGIGQISSEVPQNLSASRPQDRQFILSSKKLLLSDSGFYLCAWSTGGRQPQHFGDGTRLSIL.

This clone came up a few times. The chain joins TRBV5-1 to TRBJ1-6, with D hard to call. This CDR3 spans 13 amino acids. Trimming pared 0 bases from V and 10 bases from J, leaving 8 bases between. The germline V gene encodes CDR1 SGHRS and CDR2 YFSETQ. This CDR3 is CASSLDRGSPLHF. In nucleotides, the CDR3 is TGCGCCAGCAGCTTGGATCGCGGGTCACCCCTCCACTTT.

This chain connects TRBV5-4 to TRBJ2-2; D may be TRBD1 (6 bases). Germline-derived CDR1 and CDR2 are SGHNT and YYREEE (reference sequence). There are 15 residues in the CDR3. V shed 3 bases and J shed 2 bases, with 11 bases lying between them. The CDR3 sequence is CASSSGTLNTGELFF. CDR3 bases: TGTGCCAGCAGCTCCGGGACACTCAACACCGGGGAGCTGTTTTTT.

The gene calls are TRBV7-3 and TRBJ2-1, with 8 bases identical to TRBD2. Germline lookup yields CDR1 SGHTA and CDR2 FQGTGA. V shed 3 bases and J 3 bases; nucleotides not matched to a gene: 7. This CDR3 comprises 16 residues. As DNA, the CDR3 is TGTGCCAGCAGCTTTTCCGCCGGGACTAGCTACAATGAGCAGTTCTTC. Protein: CASSFSAGTSYNEQFF.

The rearrangement joins TRBV5-6 to TRBJ1-2; no firm D call. V was cut by 4 bases and J by 4 bases, with 11 bases left in between. This CDR3 comprises 13 residues. Germline V gene data show CDR1 as SGHDT and CDR2 as YYEEEE. CDR3 residues: CASSNGPRYGYTF. CDR3 nucleotide sequence: TGTGCCAGCAGCAACGGGCCACGCTATGGCTACACCTTC. The full variable domain, rest sourced from reference TRBV5-6 and TRBJ1-2, is DAGVTQSPTHLIKTRGQQVTLRCSPKSGHDTVSWYQQALGQGPQFIFQYYEEEERQRGNFPDRFSGHQFPNYSSELNVNALLLGDSALYLCASSNGPRYGYTFGSGTRLTVV.

J is TRBJ2-3 and V is TRBV4-1; D is perhaps TRBD2 (6 bases). V gave up 5 bases and J gave up 1 base, with 19 bases separating them. The germline V gene encodes CDR1 MGHRA and CDR2 YSYEKL. This CDR3 region has 17 residues. The CDR3 reads CASSGGPGTARTDTQYF. CDR3 in DNA: TGCGCCAGCAGCGGAGGTCCCGGGACTGCGCGCACAGATACGCAGTATTTT.

The CDR3 nucleotides are TGTGCCAGTAGTAGAGACAGGGTGGGCCAAGAGACCCAGTACTTC. It yields the protein CASSRDRVGQETQYF. The chain employs TRBV19 and TRBJ2-5; 7 bases fit TRBD1. Germline loops: CDR1 LNHDA, CDR2 SQIVND (reference sequence). This CDR3 spans 15 amino acids. V was clipped by 4 bases and J by 1 base; unmatched bases: 6.

The gene calls are TRBV5-1 and TRBJ2-7; TRBD1 is a possible D gene (5 bases). Trimming took 5 bases from V and 5 from J, leaving 17 bases between them. CDR1 and CDR2 from the germline V gene are SGHRS and YFSETQ. The CDR3 spans 14 residues. CDR3 in amino acids: CASRQGIVRDEQYF. The CDR3 DNA sequence: TGCGCCAGCAGGCAGGGTATCGTTCGTGACGAGCAGTACTTC.

This sequence joins TRBV19 and TRBJ2-2; TRBD1 aligns across 8 bases. J lost 4 bases, V lost 5 bases, and 6 bases had no gene match. The CDR3 length is 15 residues. Germline CDR1 is LNHDA and CDR2 is SQIVND (reference sequence). DNA of the CDR3: TGTGCCAGTAGTCCCGGGACAGGCTTCACCGGGGAGCTGTTTTTT. It yields the protein CASSPGTGFTGELFF.

This CDR3 is CASSGQVNTGELFF. The DNA of the CDR3 is TGTGCCAGCTCGGGACAGGTTAACACCGGGGAGCTGTTTTTT. The chain employs TRBV18 and TRBJ2-2; 8 bases are a match to TRBD1. Trimming at V came to 6 bases and at J to 2 bases, leaving 2 bases not matched to a gene. From germline, CDR1 is KGHSH and CDR2 LQKENI. The CDR3 is made up of 14 amino acids.

V is TRBV29-1 and J is TRBJ2-2; D unclear. The CDR3 loop spans 15 amino acids. Trimming stripped 7 bases from V and 4 bases from J, with 19 bases between. Germline V gene sequence: CDR1 SQVTM, CDR2 ANQGSEA. CDR3 DNA: TGCAGCGCTGCTAGGGCTAGTTTACGCACCGGGGAGCTGTTTTTT. Its protein product is CSAARASLRTGELFF.

This chain connects TRBV25-1 to TRBJ2-5; D is perhaps TRBD1 (6 bases). This CDR3 spans 13 amino acids. Looked up from germline, CDR1 is MGHDK and CDR2 is SYGVNS. V lost 7 bases to trimming and J lost 11 bases, with 20 bases between them. The CDR3 nucleotides are TGTGCCAGCACTCCGAACCAAGGGGGTATACAGTACTTC. It yields the protein CASTPNQGGIQYF.

J is TRBJ1-2 and V is TRBV5-1; D possibly corresponds to TRBD1 (5 bases). V lost 4 bases and J lost 4, with 8 bases in between. CDR1 and CDR2 from the germline V gene are SGHRS and YFSETQ. This CDR3 is built from 12 residues. As DNA, the CDR3 is TGCGCCAGCAGCCGGGACTTCTATGGCTACACCTTC. It codes for CASSRDFYGYTF.

This rearrangement joins TRBV21-1 to TRBJ2-4. TRBV21-1 is annotated as a pseudogene. The CDR3 length is 14 residues. This chain's CDR3 is CASSRLLAKNIQYF. The CDR3 DNA is TGTGCCAGCAGCCGCCTCCTAGCCAAAAACATTCAGTACTTC.

DNA for the CDR3: TGTGCCAGCAGTTCCCGACAGCTATATGAAGCTTTCTTT. Translated, it gives CASSSRQLYEAFF. The genes are TRBV27 and TRBJ1-1; D may be TRBD1 (5 bases). In germline, CDR1 is MNHEY, CDR2 SMNVEV (reference sequence). The CDR3 contains 13 residues. V gave up 4 bases and J gave up 7 bases, with 13 bases separating them.

This rearrangement joins TRBV4-3 to TRBJ2-3; 10 bases match TRBD2. The CDR3 is 17 residues long. The germline gives CDR1 LGHNA, CDR2 YSLEER. The J segment lost 4 bases and the V segment lost 3 bases, leaving 10 bases of the junction unmatched. CDR3 sequence reads: CASSHVLAGEIADTQYF. CDR3 DNA: TGCGCCAGCAGCCATGTGCTAGCGGGGGAAATTGCAGATACGCAGTATTTT.